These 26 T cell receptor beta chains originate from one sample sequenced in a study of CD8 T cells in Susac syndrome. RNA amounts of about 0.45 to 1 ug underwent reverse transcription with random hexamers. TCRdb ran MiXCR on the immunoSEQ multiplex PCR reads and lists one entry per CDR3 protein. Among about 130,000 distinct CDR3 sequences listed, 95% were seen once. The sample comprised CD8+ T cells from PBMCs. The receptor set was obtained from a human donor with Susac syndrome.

The CDR3 DNA reads TGTGCCAGCACCGGACAGGGGGCGAACACCGGGGAGCTGTTTTTT. Amino acids: CASTGQGANTGELFF. This chain joins TRBV9 and TRBJ2-2; 10 bases line up with TRBD1. The CDR3 runs to 15 residues. Germline trimming cut 6 bases from V and 0 bases from J; bases unmatched to any gene: 2. The germline V gene encodes CDR1 SGDLS and CDR2 YYNGEE.

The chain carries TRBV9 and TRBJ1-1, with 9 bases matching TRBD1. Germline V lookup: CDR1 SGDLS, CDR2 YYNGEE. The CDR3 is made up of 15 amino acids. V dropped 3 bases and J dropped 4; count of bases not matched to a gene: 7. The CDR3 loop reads CASSDYRDRVTEAFF. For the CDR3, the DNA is TGTGCCAGCAGCGATTACCGGGACAGGGTCACTGAAGCTTTCTTT.

The CDR3 nucleotides read TGTGCCAGCAGCGCAGACTCCCCGGTCGAGCAGTACTTC. This sequence encodes CASSADSPVEQYF. The chain joins TRBV7-2 to TRBJ2-7, with D uncertain. CDR3 length: 13 residues. Trimming pared 5 bases from V and 6 bases from J, leaving 14 bases between. Germline-derived CDR1 and CDR2 are SGHTA and FQGNSA.

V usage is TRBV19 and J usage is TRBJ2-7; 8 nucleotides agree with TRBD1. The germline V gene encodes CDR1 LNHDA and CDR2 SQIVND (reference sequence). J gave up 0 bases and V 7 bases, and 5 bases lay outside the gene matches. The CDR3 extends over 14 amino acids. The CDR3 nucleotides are TGTGCCAGTACCCCGACAGGGGACTCCTACGAGCAGTACTTC. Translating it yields CASTPTGDSYEQYF.

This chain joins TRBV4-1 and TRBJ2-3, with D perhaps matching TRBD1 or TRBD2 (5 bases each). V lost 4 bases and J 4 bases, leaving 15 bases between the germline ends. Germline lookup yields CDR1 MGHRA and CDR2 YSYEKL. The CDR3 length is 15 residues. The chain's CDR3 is CASSLGALSPDTQYF. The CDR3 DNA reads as TGCGCCAGCAGCCTCGGGGCCCTCTCCCCAGATACGCAGTATTTT.

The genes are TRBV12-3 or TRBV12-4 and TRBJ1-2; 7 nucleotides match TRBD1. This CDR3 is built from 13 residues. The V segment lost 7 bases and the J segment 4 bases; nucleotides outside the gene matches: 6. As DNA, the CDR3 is TGTGCCAGCACACCCGGGACAGCCTATGGCTACACCTTC. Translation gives CASTPGTAYGYTF.

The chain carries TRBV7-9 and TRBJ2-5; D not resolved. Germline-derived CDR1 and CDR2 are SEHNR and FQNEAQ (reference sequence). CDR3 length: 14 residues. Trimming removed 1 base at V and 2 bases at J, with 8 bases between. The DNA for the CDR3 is TGTGCCAGCAGCTTAGAGTTGCGGCAAGAGACCCAGTACTTC. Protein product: CASSLELRQETQYF. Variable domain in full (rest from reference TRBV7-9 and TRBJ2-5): DTGVSQNPRHKITKRGQNVTFRCDPISEHNRLYWYRQTLGQGPEFLTYFQNEAQLEKSRLLSDRFSAERPKGSFSTLEIQRTEQGDSAMYLCASSLELRQETQYFGPGTRLLVL.

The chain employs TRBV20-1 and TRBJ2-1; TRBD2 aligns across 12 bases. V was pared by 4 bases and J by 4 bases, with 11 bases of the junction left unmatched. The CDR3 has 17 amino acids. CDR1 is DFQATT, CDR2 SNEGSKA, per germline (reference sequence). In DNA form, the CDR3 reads TGCAGTGCTACGGGACTAGCGGGCCGCCTACCATACAATGAGCAGTTCTTC. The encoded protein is CSATGLAGRLPYNEQFF.

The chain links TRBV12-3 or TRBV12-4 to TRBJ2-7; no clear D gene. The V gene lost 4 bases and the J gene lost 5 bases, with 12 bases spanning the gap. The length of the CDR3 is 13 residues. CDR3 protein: CASSYAAANEQYF. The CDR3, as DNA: TGTGCCAGCAGTTACGCGGCTGCAAACGAGCAGTACTTC.

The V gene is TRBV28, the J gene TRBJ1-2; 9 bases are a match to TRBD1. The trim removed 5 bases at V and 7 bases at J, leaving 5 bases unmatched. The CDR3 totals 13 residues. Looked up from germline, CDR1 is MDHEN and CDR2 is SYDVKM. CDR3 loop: CASSTDRGFGYTF. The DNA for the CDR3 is TGTGCCAGCAGTACAGACAGGGGGTTTGGCTACACCTTC.

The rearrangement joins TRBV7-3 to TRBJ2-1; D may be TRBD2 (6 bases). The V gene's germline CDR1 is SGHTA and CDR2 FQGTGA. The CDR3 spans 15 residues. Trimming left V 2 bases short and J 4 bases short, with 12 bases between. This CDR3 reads CASSLGDLEYNEQFF. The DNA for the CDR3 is TGTGCCAGCAGCTTAGGGGACTTAGAGTACAATGAGCAGTTCTTC. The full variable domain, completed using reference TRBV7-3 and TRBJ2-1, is GAGVSQTPSNKVTEKGKYVELRCDPISGHTALYWYRQSLGQGPEFLIYFQGTGAADDSGLPNDRFFAVRPEGSVSTLKIQRTERGDSAVYLCASSLGDLEYNEQFFGPGTRLTVL.

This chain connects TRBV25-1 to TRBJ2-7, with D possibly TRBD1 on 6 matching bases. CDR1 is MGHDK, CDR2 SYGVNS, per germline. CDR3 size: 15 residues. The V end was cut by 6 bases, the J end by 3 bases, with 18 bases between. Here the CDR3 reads CASRASGDTHYEQYF. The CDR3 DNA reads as TGTGCCAGCAGGGCAAGTGGGGACACACACTACGAGCAGTACTTC.

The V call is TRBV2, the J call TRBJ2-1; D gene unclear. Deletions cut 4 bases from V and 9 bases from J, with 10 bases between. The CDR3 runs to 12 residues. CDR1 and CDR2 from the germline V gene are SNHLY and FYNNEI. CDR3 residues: CASSGVLGEQFF. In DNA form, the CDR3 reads TGTGCCAGCAGTGGGGTGCTAGGTGAGCAGTTCTTC. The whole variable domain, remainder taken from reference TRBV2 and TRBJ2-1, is EPEVTQTPSHQVTQMGQEVILRCVPISNHLYFYWYRQILGQKVEFLVSFYNNEISEKSEIFDDQFSVERPDGSNFTLKIRSTKLEDSAMYFCASSGVLGEQFFGPGTRLTVL.

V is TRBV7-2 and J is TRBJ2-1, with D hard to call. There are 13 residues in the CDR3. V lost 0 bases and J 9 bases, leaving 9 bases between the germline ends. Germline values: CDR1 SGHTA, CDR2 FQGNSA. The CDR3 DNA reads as TGTGCCAGCAGCTTAGCGTGGCAGTCTGAGCAGTTCTTC. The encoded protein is CASSLAWQSEQFF.

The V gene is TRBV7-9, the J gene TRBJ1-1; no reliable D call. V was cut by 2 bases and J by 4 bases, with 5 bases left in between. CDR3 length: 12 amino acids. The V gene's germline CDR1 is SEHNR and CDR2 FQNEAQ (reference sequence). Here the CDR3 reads CASSLSTTEAFF. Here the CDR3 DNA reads TGTGCCAGCAGCTTAAGTACCACTGAAGCTTTCTTT.

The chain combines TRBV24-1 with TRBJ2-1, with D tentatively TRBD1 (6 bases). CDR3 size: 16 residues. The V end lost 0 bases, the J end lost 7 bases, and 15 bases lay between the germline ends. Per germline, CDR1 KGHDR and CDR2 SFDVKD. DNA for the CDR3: TGTGCCACCAGTGATTTGCAGGGGACGGGTTGGAATGAGCAGTTCTTC. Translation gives CATSDLQGTGWNEQFF.

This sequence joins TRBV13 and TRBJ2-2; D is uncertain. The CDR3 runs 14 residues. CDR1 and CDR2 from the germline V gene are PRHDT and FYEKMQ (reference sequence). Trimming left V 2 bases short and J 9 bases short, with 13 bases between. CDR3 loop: CASSLIASVRELFF. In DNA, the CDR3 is TGTGCCAGCAGCTTAATCGCGTCCGTGCGGGAGCTGTTTTTT.

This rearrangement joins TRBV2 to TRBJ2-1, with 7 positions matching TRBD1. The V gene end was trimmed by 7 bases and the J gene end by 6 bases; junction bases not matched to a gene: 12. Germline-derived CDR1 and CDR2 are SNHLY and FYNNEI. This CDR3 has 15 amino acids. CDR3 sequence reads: CASKNLSGQRNEQFF. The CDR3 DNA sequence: TGTGCCAGCAAGAATCTTTCGGGACAGCGCAATGAGCAGTTCTTC.

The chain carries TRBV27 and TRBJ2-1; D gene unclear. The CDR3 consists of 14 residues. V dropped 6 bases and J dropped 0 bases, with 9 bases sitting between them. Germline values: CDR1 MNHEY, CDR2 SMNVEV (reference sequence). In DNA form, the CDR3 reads TGTGCCAGCAGCCAAAAGAGCTCCTACAATGAGCAGTTCTTC. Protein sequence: CASSQKSSYNEQFF.

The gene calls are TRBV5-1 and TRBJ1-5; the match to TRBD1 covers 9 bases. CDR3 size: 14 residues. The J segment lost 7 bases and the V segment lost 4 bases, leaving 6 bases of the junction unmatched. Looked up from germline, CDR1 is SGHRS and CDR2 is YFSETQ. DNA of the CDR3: TGCGCCAGCAGCGAGGGGACAGGGCACCAGCCCCAGCATTTT. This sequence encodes CASSEGTGHQPQHF.

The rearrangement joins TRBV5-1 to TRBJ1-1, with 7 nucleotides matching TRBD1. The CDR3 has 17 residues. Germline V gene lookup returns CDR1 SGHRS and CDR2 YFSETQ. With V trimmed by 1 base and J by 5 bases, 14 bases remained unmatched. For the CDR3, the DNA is TGCGCCAGCAGCTTGACACAGGGGCGTCCTCGCAGGACTGAAGCTTTCTTT. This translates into CASSLTQGRPRRTEAFF.

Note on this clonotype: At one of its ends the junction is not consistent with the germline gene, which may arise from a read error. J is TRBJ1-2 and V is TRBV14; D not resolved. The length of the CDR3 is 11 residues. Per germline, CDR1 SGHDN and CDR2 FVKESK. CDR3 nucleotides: TGTGCCAGCAGTCTCGGACTGGTTAACTCCTTC. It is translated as CASSLGLVNSF.

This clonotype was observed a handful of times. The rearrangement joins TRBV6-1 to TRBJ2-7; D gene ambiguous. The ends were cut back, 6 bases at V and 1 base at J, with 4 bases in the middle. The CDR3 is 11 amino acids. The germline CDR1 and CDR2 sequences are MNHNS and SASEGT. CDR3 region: CASSQSYEQYF. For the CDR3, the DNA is TGTGCCAGCAGCCAGTCCTACGAGCAGTACTTC.

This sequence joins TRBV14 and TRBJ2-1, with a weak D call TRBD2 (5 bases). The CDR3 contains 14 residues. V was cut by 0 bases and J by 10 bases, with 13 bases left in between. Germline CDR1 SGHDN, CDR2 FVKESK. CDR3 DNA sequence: TGTGCCAGCAGCCAAGATGAGGGAAGTAGAGAGCAGTTCTTC. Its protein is CASSQDEGSREQFF.

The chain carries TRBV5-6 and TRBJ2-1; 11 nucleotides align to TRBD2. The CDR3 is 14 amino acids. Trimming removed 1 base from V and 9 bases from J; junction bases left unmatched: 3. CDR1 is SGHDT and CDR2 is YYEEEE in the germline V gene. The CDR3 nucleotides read TGTGCCAGCAGCTTGTCCCTAGCGGGAGGTGAGCAGTTCTTC. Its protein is CASSLSLAGGEQFF.

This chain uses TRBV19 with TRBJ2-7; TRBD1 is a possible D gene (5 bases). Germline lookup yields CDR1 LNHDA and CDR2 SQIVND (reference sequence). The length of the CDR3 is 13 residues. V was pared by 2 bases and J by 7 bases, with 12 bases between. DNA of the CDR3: TGTGCCAGTAGTATAAGGTTGGGGCGAGAGCAGTACTTC. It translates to CASSIRLGREQYF.